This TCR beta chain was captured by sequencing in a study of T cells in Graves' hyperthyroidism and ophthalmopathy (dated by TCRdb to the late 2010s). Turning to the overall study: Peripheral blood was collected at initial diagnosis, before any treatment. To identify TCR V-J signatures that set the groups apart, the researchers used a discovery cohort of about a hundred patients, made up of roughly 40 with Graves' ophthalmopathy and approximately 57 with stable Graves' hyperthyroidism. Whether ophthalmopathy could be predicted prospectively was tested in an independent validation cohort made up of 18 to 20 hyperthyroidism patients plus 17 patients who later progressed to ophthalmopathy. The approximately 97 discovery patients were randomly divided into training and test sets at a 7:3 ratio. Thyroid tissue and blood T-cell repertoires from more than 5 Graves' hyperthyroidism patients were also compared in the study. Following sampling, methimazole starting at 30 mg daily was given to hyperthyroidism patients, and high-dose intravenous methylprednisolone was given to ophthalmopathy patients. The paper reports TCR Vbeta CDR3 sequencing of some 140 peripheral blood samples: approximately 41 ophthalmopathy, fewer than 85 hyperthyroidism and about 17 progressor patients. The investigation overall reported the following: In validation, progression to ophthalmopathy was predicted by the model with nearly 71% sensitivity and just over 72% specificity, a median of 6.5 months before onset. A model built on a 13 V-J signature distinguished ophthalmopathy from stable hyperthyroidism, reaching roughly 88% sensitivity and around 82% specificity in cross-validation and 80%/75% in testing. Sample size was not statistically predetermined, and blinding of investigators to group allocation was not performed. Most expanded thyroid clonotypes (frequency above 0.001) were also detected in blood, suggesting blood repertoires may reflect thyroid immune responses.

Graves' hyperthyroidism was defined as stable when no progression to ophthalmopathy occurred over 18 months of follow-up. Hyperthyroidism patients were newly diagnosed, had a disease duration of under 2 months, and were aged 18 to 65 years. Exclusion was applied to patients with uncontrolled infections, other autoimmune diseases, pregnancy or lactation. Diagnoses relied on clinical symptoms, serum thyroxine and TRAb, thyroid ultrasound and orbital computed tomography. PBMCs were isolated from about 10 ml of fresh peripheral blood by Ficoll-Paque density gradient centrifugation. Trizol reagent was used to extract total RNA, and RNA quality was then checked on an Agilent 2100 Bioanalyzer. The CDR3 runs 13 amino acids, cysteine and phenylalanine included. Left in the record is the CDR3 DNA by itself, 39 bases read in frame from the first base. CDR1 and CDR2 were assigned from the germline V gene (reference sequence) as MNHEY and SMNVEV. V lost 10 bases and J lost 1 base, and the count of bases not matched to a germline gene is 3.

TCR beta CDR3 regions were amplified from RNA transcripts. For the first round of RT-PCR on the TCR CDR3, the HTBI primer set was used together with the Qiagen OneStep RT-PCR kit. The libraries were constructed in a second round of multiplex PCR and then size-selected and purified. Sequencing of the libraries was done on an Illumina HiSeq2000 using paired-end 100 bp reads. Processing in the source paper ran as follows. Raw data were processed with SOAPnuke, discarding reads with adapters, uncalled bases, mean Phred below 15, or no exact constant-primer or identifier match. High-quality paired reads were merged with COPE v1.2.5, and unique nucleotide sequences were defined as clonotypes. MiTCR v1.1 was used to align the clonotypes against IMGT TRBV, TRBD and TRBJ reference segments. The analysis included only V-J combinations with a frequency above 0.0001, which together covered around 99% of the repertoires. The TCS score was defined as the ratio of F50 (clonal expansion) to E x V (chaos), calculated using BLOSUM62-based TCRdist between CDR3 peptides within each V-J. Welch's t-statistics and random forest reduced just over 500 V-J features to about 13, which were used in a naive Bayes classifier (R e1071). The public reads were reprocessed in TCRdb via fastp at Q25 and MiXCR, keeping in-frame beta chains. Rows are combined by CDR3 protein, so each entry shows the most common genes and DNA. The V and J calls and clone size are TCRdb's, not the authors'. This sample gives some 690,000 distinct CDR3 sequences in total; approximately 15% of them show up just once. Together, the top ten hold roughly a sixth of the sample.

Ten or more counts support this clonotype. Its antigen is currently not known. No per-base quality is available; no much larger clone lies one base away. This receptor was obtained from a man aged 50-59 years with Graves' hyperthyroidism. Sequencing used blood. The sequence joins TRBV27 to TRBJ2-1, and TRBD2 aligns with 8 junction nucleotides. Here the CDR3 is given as CATREASYNEQFF. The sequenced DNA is TGTGCCACGCGGGAGGCATCCTACAATGAGCAGTTCTTC.